What follows are 9 T cell receptor beta chains derived from one specimen sequenced in a study of blood T cell repertoires in COVID-19. Measured with immunoSEQ multiplex PCR; TCRdb has only the in-frame clones, and not every one. This repertoire shows approximately 90,000 clones, around three quarters found once; its top ten account for over 15%. Sequencing was carried out using peripheral blood. The receptors derive from a woman of 80 years or more with acute or convalescent COVID-19.

The V and J genes are TRBV2 and TRBJ1-2; TRBD1 aligns across 8 bases. This CDR3 has 13 amino acids. Trimming removed 6 bases from V and 5 bases from J; junction bases left unmatched: 5. CDR1 SNHLY and CDR2 FYNNEI come from the germline V gene. The DNA of the CDR3 is TGTGCCAGCAGGGTGACAGGGGTTTATGGCTACACCTTC. Its translation is CASRVTGVYGYTF.

The rearrangement links TRBV27 to TRBJ1-5, with D tentatively TRBD1 (6 bases). The germline V gene encodes CDR1 MNHEY and CDR2 SMNVEV (reference sequence). Trimming removed 6 bases from V and 2 bases from J, with 14 bases in between. CDR3 length equals 15 residues. The DNA of the CDR3 is TGTGCCAGCAGCCTAGGGACACTTGGCAATCAGCCCCAGCATTTT. Translated, it gives CASSLGTLGNQPQHF.

V usage is TRBV3-1 (or the pseudogene TRBV3-2) and J usage is TRBJ2-7; 8 positions match TRBD2. CDR1 and CDR2 from the germline V gene are LGHDT and YNNKEL (reference sequence). The CDR3 runs to 17 residues. The V gene end was trimmed by 1 base and the J gene end by 1 base; junction bases not matched to a gene: 9. CDR3 residues: CASSQGIVLAESYEQYF. The CDR3, as DNA: TGTGCCAGCAGCCAAGGAATTGTACTAGCGGAATCCTACGAGCAGTACTTC.

The chain employs TRBV18 and TRBJ2-7, with 7 positions matching TRBD1. Trimming at V came to 4 bases and at J to 3 bases, leaving 9 bases not matched to a gene. Per the germline V gene, CDR1 is KGHSH and CDR2 is LQKENI. This CDR3 is built from 15 residues. The CDR3 loop reads CASSRQGQIGYEQYF. The CDR3 DNA sequence: TGTGCCAGCTCACGACAGGGACAGATTGGCTACGAGCAGTACTTC.

The chain combines TRBV7-9 with TRBJ1-1; D may be TRBD1 (6 bases). Germline V gives CDR1 SEHNR, CDR2 FQNEAQ (reference sequence). V lost 2 bases and J lost 5, with 15 bases in between. The CDR3 covers 15 residues. CDR3 sequence: CASSLLRGAETEAFF. CDR3 DNA: TGTGCCAGCAGCTTACTCCGGGGGGCGGAAACTGAAGCTTTCTTT.

The rearrangement uses TRBV19 and TRBJ1-1; TRBD1 might be the D (5 bases). The germline V gene encodes CDR1 LNHDA and CDR2 SQIVND (reference sequence). The CDR3 loop spans 15 amino acids. The V and J ends lost 5 bases and 4 bases respectively, with 17 bases between them. This CDR3 is CASSSPFPRGTEAFF. The CDR3 DNA is TGTGCCAGTAGTTCCCCTTTTCCTAGGGGCACTGAAGCTTTCTTT. The full variable domain, with the rest looked up from reference TRBV19 and TRBJ1-1, is DGGITQSPKYLFRKEGQNVTLSCEQNLNHDAMYWYRQDPGQGLRLIYYSQIVNDFQKGDIAEGYSVSREKKESFPLTVTSAQKNPTAFYLCASSSPFPRGTEAFFGQGTRLTVV.

This chain uses TRBV6-5 with TRBJ2-3; TRBD1 matches at 7 bases. Germline CDR1 MNHEY, CDR2 SVGAGI. V shed 6 bases, J shed 6 bases, and the junction held 12 bases outside the gene matches. The CDR3 contains 15 residues. The CDR3 region is CASSPRQGREDTQYF. The CDR3 region has the DNA TGTGCCAGCAGCCCCCGACAGGGTCGAGAGGATACGCAGTATTTT.

This clone came up a few times. The V and J genes are TRBV30 and TRBJ2-7; 7 positions match TRBD1. This CDR3 spans 12 amino acids. The V gene's germline CDR1 is GTSNPN and CDR2 SVGIG (reference sequence). CDR3 loop: CALDRIIYEQYF. The CDR3 coding sequence is TGTGCTTTGGACAGGATAATCTACGAGCAGTACTTC.

This clone appeared once. The CDR3 here is CASSSSGETQYF. The CDR3 region has the DNA TGTGCCAGCAGCTCTAGCGGAGAGACCCAGTACTTC. The gene calls are TRBV11-3 and TRBJ2-5; 7 positions match TRBD2. Germline V gives CDR1 SGHNT, CDR2 YENEEA. V lost 4 bases and J lost 4; bases outside the gene matches: 0. The CDR3 contains 12 residues. Drawing the rest from reference TRBV11-3 and TRBJ2-5, the complete variable domain is EAGVVQSPRYKIIEKKQPVAFWCNPISGHNTLYWYLQNLGQGPELLIRYENEEAVDDSQLPKDRFSAERLKGVDSTLKIQPAELGDSAVYLCASSSSGETQYFGPGTRLLVL.